This TCR beta chain came from a study of blood T cell repertoires in COVID-19. Study summary: The analysed material was cDNA or gDNA that came from T cells, B-cell-depleted T cells, or PBMCs.

Original analysis: It was from reference gene primer amplification that nucleated cell counts were estimated. TCRdb's table, derived via immunoSEQ multiplex PCR, lists solely in-frame clones and lacks some. The DNA gave D and trimming, while V, J and clone size come from that table. The data contain 500,000 or so clones, approximately 86% of them singletons. Germline trimming cut 4 bases from V and 5 bases from J; bases unmatched to any gene: 10. This CDR3 region has 15 residues. CDR1 and CDR2 (germline): MGHRA, YSYEKL. Across about two dozen US areas, participants ranged in age from about 18 to 90 years. Participants' own reports of clinical history determined their cohort assignment.

Sequenced sample: PBMCs or T cells enriched from blood (not recorded which). This chain joins TRBV4-1 and TRBJ2-7; 8 positions match TRBD2. This TCR was recovered from a woman younger than 30 who had recovered from COVID-19. In DNA, the CDR3 is TGCGCCAGCAGCCCAAGGACCACGGGACTAGACGAGCAGTACTTC. Protein sequence: CASSPRTTGLDEQYF.